This passage covers 9 T cell receptor beta chains from one sample sequenced in a study of low-dose radiotherapy and immunotherapy resistance in tumors. TRAV- and TRBV-specific primers were used for first-strand cDNA, which covered alpha and beta chains. A constant-region primer paired with the V-primer adapter amplified TCRs over about 19 PCR cycles. TCRdb analysed the reads with MiXCR anew, one entry per CDR3 protein. This table has under 95,000 distinct CDR3 sequences, over 15% appearing once. This sample's time point: before trial treatment. The sample in question was PBMCs, obtained before treatment. The receptors were sampled from a male donor with prostate cancer.

The V and J genes are TRBV3-1 and TRBJ1-1, with 7 nucleotides matching TRBD1. J was trimmed by 11 bases and V by 4 bases; bases with no gene match: 7. The CDR3 contains 12 residues. CDR1 is LGHDT, CDR2 YNNKEL, per germline (reference sequence). Here the CDR3 DNA reads TGTGCCAGCAGCCCCCCAGGGGGTGAGGCTTTCTTT. This sequence encodes CASSPPGGEAFF.

This clonotype occurred many times. The chain joins TRBV12-3 or TRBV12-4 to TRBJ2-1, with D perhaps TRBD2 (7 bases). The length of the CDR3 is 14 residues. Trimming cost V 5 bases and J 6 bases, with 14 bases left between them. CDR3 protein: CASSAGGPSNEQFF. In DNA, the CDR3 is TGTGCCAGCAGTGCCGGGGGGCCAAGCAATGAGCAGTTCTTC.

This clonotype was observed many times. The gene calls are TRBV6-2 or TRBV6-3 and TRBJ1-2; TRBD1 is a possible D gene (5 bases). V lost 6 bases and J lost 5, with 19 bases in between. Germline V gene lookup returns CDR1 MNHEY and CDR2 SVGEGT. The CDR3 loop spans 15 amino acids. This CDR3 reads CASRAQQAAIYGYTF. Written as DNA, the CDR3 is TGTGCCAGCAGGGCCCAACAGGCGGCAATTTATGGCTACACCTTC.

There are many counts of this clonotype. The rearrangement uses TRBV29-1 and TRBJ2-4; a possible D gene is TRBD2 (5 bases). CDR3 length: 13 amino acids. Trimming pared 0 bases from V and 7 bases from J, leaving 10 bases between. Germline loops: CDR1 SQVTM, CDR2 ANQGSEA. DNA for the CDR3: TGCAGCGTTGAAGAGGGAGTATGGAACATTCAGTACTTC. Translating it yields CSVEEGVWNIQYF.

This clonotype occurred a few times. V gene TRBV5-3 combines with J gene TRBJ1-5; no firm D call. TRBV5-3 is an ORF; its function is uncertain. The CDR3 runs to 18 residues. Trimming pared 0 bases from V and 2 bases from J, leaving 18 bases between. The CDR3 sequence is CARSLDRTPSWGNQPQHF. CDR3 nucleotide sequence: TGTGCCAGAAGCTTGGATAGGACTCCGTCTTGGGGCAATCAGCCCCAGCATTTT.

This clonotype has a count of ten or more. The gene calls are TRBV13 and TRBJ1-6; 8 nucleotides match TRBD1. J lost 9 bases, V lost 2 bases, and 6 bases had no gene match. The CDR3 consists of 15 residues. CDR1 is PRHDT, CDR2 FYEKMQ, per germline (reference sequence). CDR3 region: CASSLQDRETSPLHF. The DNA of the CDR3 is TGTGCCAGCAGCTTACAGGACAGGGAGACTTCACCCCTCCACTTT.

At least ten counts were recorded for this clonotype. This sequence joins TRBV29-1 and TRBJ1-5; 8 bases line up with TRBD1. The CDR3 runs 12 residues. With 6 bases clipped from V and 5 bases from J, the junction kept 3 bases outside the gene matches. Germline V gene lookup returns CDR1 SQVTM and CDR2 ANQGSEA. The CDR3 DNA reads as TGCAGCGTATCGGACAGGGATCAGCCCCAGCATTTT. Its translation: CSVSDRDQPQHF.

This clonotype was counted ten times or more. J is TRBJ2-7 and V is TRBV21-1; no DNA check was done on the table's D call, TRBD1. TRBV21-1 is reported as a pseudogene. The length of the CDR3 is 14 residues. The CDR3 DNA is TGTGCCAGCAGCTTCCCGGGACAGGGTTACGAGCAGTACTTC. Its protein product is CASSFPGQGYEQYF.

Remarks on this clonotype: This likely came from a read error, as a far larger clone is one base away. The V and J genes are TRBV12-3 or TRBV12-4 and TRBJ1-1; D not resolved. The CDR3 loop spans 13 amino acids. V dropped 5 bases and J dropped 5 bases, with 12 bases sitting between them. The CDR3 reads CASSECLETEAFF. CDR3 bases: TGTGCCAGCAGTGAGTGTCTGGAAACTGAAGCTTTCTTT.